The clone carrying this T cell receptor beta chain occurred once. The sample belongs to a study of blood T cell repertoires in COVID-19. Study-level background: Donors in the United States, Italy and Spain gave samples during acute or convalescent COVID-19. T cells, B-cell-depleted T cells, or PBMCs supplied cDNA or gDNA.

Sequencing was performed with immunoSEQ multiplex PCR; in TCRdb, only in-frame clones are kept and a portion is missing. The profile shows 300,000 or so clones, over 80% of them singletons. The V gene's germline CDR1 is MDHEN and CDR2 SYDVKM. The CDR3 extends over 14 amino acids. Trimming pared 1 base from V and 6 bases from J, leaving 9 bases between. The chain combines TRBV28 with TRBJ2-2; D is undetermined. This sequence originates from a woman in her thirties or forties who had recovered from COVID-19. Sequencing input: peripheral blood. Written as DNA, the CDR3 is TGTGCCAGCAGTTTATATATAGCCCCCGGGGAGCTGTTTTTT. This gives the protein CASSLYIAPGELFF.